This T cell receptor beta chain was observed in a study of T cell responses to AZD1222 COVID-19 vaccine. Study outcomes and limitations: Spike-specific TCR depth and breadth grew after two AZD1222 doses. Targets within unmutated variant regions were reportedly found for nearly half of spike-specific TCRs.

This clone was counted a few times. Its antigen is unidentified. Profiling relied on immunoSEQ multiplex PCR, and the TCRdb table lists in-frame clones only, not all of them. The table has approximately 100,000 clones, approximately 86% seen once. The germline V and J ends were trimmed by 4 bases and 2 bases, with 4 bases remaining between them. The length of the CDR3 is 13 residues. Germline V lookup: CDR1 SGDLS, CDR2 YYNGEE. This material consisted of peripheral blood, taken on day 0 of MenACWY control vaccination. The V gene is TRBV9, the J gene TRBJ2-6; the D is unclear. This clonotype was obtained from an adult in good health. CDR3 loop: CASSTTGANVLTF. CDR3 bases: TGTGCCAGCAGCACTACTGGGGCCAACGTCCTGACTTTC.